This T cell receptor beta chain was observed in a study of T cell responses to AZD1222 COVID-19 vaccine. The protocol was immunoSEQ multiplex PCR, while the TCRdb copy is restricted to in-frame clones and leaves out a portion. Among approximately 130,000 clones listed, approximately 82% were seen once. Whole-study findings and limits: The number of AZD1222 recipients seropositive at baseline was only 5 to 7.

About this clone: Its antigen is as yet unknown.

Germline V gene sequence: CDR1 LGHNA, CDR2 YSLEER. This CDR3 has 16 residues. V was clipped by 4 bases and J by 2 bases; unmatched bases: 7. Recipients boosted at about 4 weeks or about 12 weeks are pooled. The rearrangement uses TRBV4-3 and TRBJ1-2, with 10 positions matching TRBD1. The sequence derives from an adult who received the AZD1222 COVID-19 vaccine. The material sequenced was peripheral blood, taken 28 days after the second AZD1222 dose. CDR3 sequence (DNA): TGCGCCAGCAGCCTCCGAATGGGACAGGGGAACTATGGCTACACCTTC. Its translation is CASSLRMGQGNYGYTF.